These T cell receptor beta chains were read from a single sample in a study of blood T cell repertoires in COVID-19. The method was immunoSEQ multiplex PCR; TCRdb's version includes in-frame clones alone and lacks a portion of them. In the table there are about 170,000 clones, 65% to 85% of which are singletons. Input material: peripheral blood. These receptors all come from a woman between 70 and 85 years old who had recovered from COVID-19. The CDR3 runs from the conserved cysteine through the conserved F or W.

j_gene | v_gene | CDR3aa
TRBJ1-1 | TRBV18 | CASSPGETNTEAFF
TRBJ2-5 | TRBV9 | CASSPRLLDGTQYF
TRBJ1-2 | TRBV30 | CAWGTGGADGYTF
TRBJ1-2 | TRBV20-1 | CSASGGRDDNYGYTF
TRBJ2-3 | TRBV3-1/TRBV3-2 | CASSQRGQRTDTQYF
TRBJ2-7 | TRBV7-8 | CASIPWEGPSYEQYF
TRBJ1-2 | TRBV28 | CASRAPGGYTF
TRBJ2-3 | TRBV7-3 | CASRLAGGPGSGDTQYF
TRBJ1-2 | TRBV4-1 | CASSQDSLYGYTF
TRBJ2-5 | TRBV19 | CASSPLAEQQETQYF
TRBJ2-7 | TRBV4-3 | CASSQVAGGDEQYF
TRBJ1-1 | TRBV4-1 | CASSREWGIGGTEAFF
TRBJ1-5 | TRBV19 | CASSTGLNQPQHF
TRBJ2-5 | TRBV5-1 | CASSLGDRGPAQYF
TRBJ1-2 | TRBV28 | CASSFSGEEGYGYTF
TRBJ1-2 | TRBV10-3 | CAISESGSWGYTF
TRBJ2-3 | TRBV6-2/TRBV6-3 | CASSYDSSTDTQYF
TRBJ2-1 | TRBV7-9 | CASSFRGRYNEQFF
TRBJ2-2 | TRBV5-1 | CASSLGRGDTGELFF
TRBJ2-7 | TRBV19 | CASSSRLAAHYEQYF
TRBJ1-3 | TRBV3-1/TRBV3-2 | CASSQNRNTIYF
TRBJ1-4 | TRBV18 | CASSPTVGQLFF
TRBJ1-1 | TRBV6-5 | CASRGGRTEAFF
TRBJ2-1 | TRBV19 | CASSAQQGPEQFF
TRBJ2-3 | TRBV5-1 | CASSLGQGADTQYF
TRBJ1-6 | TRBV30 | CAEKGDRNSPLHF
TRBJ2-7 | TRBV18 | CASSPPRTTYEQYF
TRBJ1-4 | TRBV18 | CASSPNFAGGNEKLFF
TRBJ1-1 | TRBV5-1 | CASSSGQRGAEAFF
TRBJ2-7 | TRBV7-9 | CASSLTGSLGGQYF
TRBJ1-1 | TRBV10-3 | CAISDYRPNTEAFF
TRBJ2-7 | TRBV7-9 | CASSHSYEQYF
TRBJ1-5 | TRBV19 | CASSIDRVVGNQPQHF
TRBJ2-3 | TRBV10-3 | CATRGGGVRTDTQYF
TRBJ2-5 | TRBV21-1 | CASSTKAQTLQETQYF
TRBJ2-2 | TRBV7-9 | CASKAGGNTGELFF
TRBJ1-1 | TRBV11-2 | CASSSRVGQGNTEAFF
TRBJ2-5 | TRBV5-1 | CASSLGPGETQYF
TRBJ2-3 | TRBV4-2 | CASSPGLAGGPVATDTQYF
TRBJ2-3 | TRBV5-1 | CASSLGGPSTDTQYF
TRBJ2-1 | TRBV5-1 | CASRAGGPGNEQFF
TRBJ2-5 | TRBV10-2 | CASSDPSGASWTQYF
TRBJ1-4 | TRBV5-4 | CASSFGGGDREKLFF
TRBJ2-7 | TRBV11-2 | CASSGILGDEQYF
TRBJ1-1 | TRBV11-3 | CASSLGGTGTNTEAFF
TRBJ1-5 | TRBV20-1 | CSASQGDQPQHF
TRBJ2-7 | TRBV11-2 | CASTFGGEAYEQYF
TRBJ1-1 | TRBV12-3/TRBV12-4 | CATNRGRVTEAFF
TRBJ1-3 | TRBV5-1 | CASSLGGTAGNTIYF
TRBJ2-1 | TRBV3-1/TRBV3-2 | CASSQGLLGLAGGPPLNEQFF
TRBJ2-7 | TRBV10-3 | CAIRRAGVGSEQYF
TRBJ1-3 | TRBV18 | CASRGAGVNTIYF
TRBJ2-1 | TRBV7-3 | CASSHLASYNEQFF
TRBJ2-7 | TRBV28 | CASSLPGTGGYEQYF
TRBJ2-3 | TRBV24-1 | CATSDPTPGAADTQYF
TRBJ2-5 | TRBV24-1 | CATSDLGQWGETQYF
TRBJ2-7 | TRBV10-3 | CAISESTRGSGGAWEQYF
TRBJ1-2 | TRBV5-1 | CASSLEAGPRGYGYTF